This TCR beta chain was profiled in a study of shared clonotypes between healthy human individuals. Clones were read by immunoSEQ multiplex PCR, and TCRdb kept only the in-frame ones, dropping some. The top ten clones hold 1.2% of a sample with some 1,900,000 clones, about 95% of them seen once. Germline-derived CDR1 and CDR2 are KGHSH and LQKENI. The ends were cut back, 6 bases at V and 1 base at J, with 16 bases in the middle. CDR3 length equals 15 residues. Cells designated naive CD8 were CD45RO-negative and were positively selected for CCR7, with terminally differentiated effector memory CD45RA+ cells excluded. Adult Caucasians living in Nashville, Tennessee made up all of the donors. Study conclusions and caveats: Generation of non-shared clonotypes was less probable than generation of clonotypes shared by all four donors.

Of note for this clone: Antigen unknown.

Sequenced sample: naive CD8+ T cells sorted from blood. The chain has TRBV18 and TRBJ2-7; D may correspond to TRBD1 or TRBD2 (6 bases each). This TCR was sampled from a man between 18 and 29 years old in good health. CDR3 loop: CASSDTEGGSYEQYF. The DNA for the CDR3 is TGTGCCAGCTCCGATACAGAGGGGGGTTCCTACGAGCAGTACTTC.